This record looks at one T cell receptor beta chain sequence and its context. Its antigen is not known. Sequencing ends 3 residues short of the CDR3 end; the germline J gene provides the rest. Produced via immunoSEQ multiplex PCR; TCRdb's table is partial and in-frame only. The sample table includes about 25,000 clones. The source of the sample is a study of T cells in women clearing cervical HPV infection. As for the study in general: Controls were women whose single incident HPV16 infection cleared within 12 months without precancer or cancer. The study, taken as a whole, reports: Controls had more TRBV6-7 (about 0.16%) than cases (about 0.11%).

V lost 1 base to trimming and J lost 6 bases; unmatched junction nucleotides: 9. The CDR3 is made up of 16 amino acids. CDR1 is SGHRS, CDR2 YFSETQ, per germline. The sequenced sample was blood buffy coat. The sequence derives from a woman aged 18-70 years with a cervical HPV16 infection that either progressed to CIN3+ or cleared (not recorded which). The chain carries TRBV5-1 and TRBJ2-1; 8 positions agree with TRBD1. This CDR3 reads CASSLRMDRVSNEQFF. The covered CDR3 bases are TGCGCCAGCAGCTTGAGAATGGACAGGGTAAGCAATGAG.